These T cell receptor beta chains were read from a single sample in a study of regulatory T cells in long-lasting Graves disease. Each CDR3 protein is one row after TCRdb ran MiXCR on the multiplex PCR reads. This sample has 400,000 to 500,000 distinct CDR3 sequences, with 22% found just once. The sample was peripheral blood mononuclear cells (PBMCs), taken when the disease was refractory, from a patient treated with antithyroid drugs. Source of these receptors: a female donor with Graves disease. CDR3s include the opening cysteine and the closing phenylalanine or tryptophan. D genes are given only for firm matches. Clone size is given for some rows only: seen once, a few or many times, or a class if the clone is expanded.

V gene: TRBV7-2; D gene: TRBD2; clone size: .; J gene: TRBJ2-1; CDR3 DNA: TGTGCCAGCAGCTCAGGACTAGCCGCCAGCTCCTACAATGAGCAGTTCTTC; CDR3 protein: CASSSGLAASSYNEQFF
V gene: TRBV27; D gene: .; clone size: many; J gene: TRBJ1-2; CDR3 DNA: TGTGCCAGCAGTTTTGGGGGGGCCGGCTATGGCTACACCTTC; CDR3 protein: CASSFGGAGYGYTF
V gene: TRBV24-1; D gene: .; clone size: many; J gene: TRBJ2-5; CDR3 DNA: TGTGCCACCAGTGATTCGCTGGGACAACAAGAGACCCAGTACTTC; CDR3 protein: CATSDSLGQQETQYF
V gene: TRBV7-8; D gene: .; clone size: many; J gene: TRBJ1-2; CDR3 DNA: TGTGCCAGCAGCTTTCGCCTGACAAAACCCTATGGCTACACCTTC; CDR3 protein: CASSFRLTKPYGYTF
V gene: TRBV6-1; D gene: .; clone size: few; J gene: TRBJ2-7; CDR3 DNA: TGTGCCAGCATGAGGGGGGTACGAAGCTCCTACGAGCAGTACTTC; CDR3 protein: CASMRGVRSSYEQYF
V gene: TRBV5-1; D gene: TRBD1; clone size: few; J gene: TRBJ1-1; CDR3 DNA: TGCGCCAGCAGCGGAACAGGGGCGAACACTGAAGCTTTCTTT; CDR3 protein: CASSGTGANTEAFF
V gene: TRBV11-2; D gene: .; clone size: many; J gene: TRBJ1-3; CDR3 DNA: TGTGCCAGCAGCTCTAGCTCTGGAAACACCATATATTTT; CDR3 protein: CASSSSSGNTIYF
V gene: TRBV7-3; D gene: .; clone size: few; J gene: TRBJ1-4; CDR3 DNA: TGTGCCAGCAGCTTAAATCCAGGAGTTGCAACTAATGAAAAACTGTTTTTT; CDR3 protein: CASSLNPGVATNEKLFF
V gene: TRBV4-3; D gene: TRBD2; clone size: .; J gene: TRBJ2-7; CDR3 DNA: TGCGCCAGCAGCCAAGATTCTAGCGGAGCCTACGAGCAGTACTTC; CDR3 protein: CASSQDSSGAYEQYF
V gene: TRBV20-1; D gene: TRBD2; clone size: few; J gene: TRBJ2-1; CDR3 DNA: TGCAGTGCCGGCACCGGGACTAGCGGGAGAGGTGAGCAGTTCTTC; CDR3 protein: CSAGTGTSGRGEQFF
V gene: TRBV3-1; D gene: .; clone size: .; J gene: TRBJ2-7; CDR3 DNA: TGTGCCAGCGGGTCAGGGGTGGGGGCCTACGAGCAGTACTTC; CDR3 protein: CASGSGVGAYEQYF
V gene: TRBV20-1; D gene: .; clone size: many; J gene: TRBJ1-2; CDR3 DNA: TGCAGTGCTATGGTTGTGAGGGTGGACTATGGCTACACCTTC; CDR3 protein: CSAMVVRVDYGYTF
V gene: TRBV2; D gene: TRBD1; clone size: .; J gene: TRBJ1-6; CDR3 DNA: TGTGCCAGCAGCTTCGCCAGGGGGTCCGATTCACCCCTCCACTTT; CDR3 protein: CASSFARGSDSPLHF
V gene: TRBV6-1; D gene: .; clone size: many; J gene: TRBJ2-2; CDR3 DNA: TGTGCCAGCACTAAAGCCGGGGAGCTGTTTTTT; CDR3 protein: CASTKAGELFF
V gene: TRBV12-3/TRBV12-4; D gene: .; clone size: many; J gene: TRBJ2-7; CDR3 DNA: TGTGCCAGCAGTTTACTAATCCACGAGCAGTACTTC; CDR3 protein: CASSLLIHEQYF
V gene: TRBV20-1; D gene: .; clone size: few; J gene: TRBJ1-5; CDR3 DNA: TGCAGTGCTAGAGTCAGGGGCAATCAGCCCCAGCATTTT; CDR3 protein: CSARVRGNQPQHF
V gene: TRBV19; D gene: .; clone size: .; J gene: TRBJ1-5; CDR3 DNA: TGTGCCAGTAGTATAGAGGCGGGGAATCAGCCCCAGCATTTT; CDR3 protein: CASSIEAGNQPQHF
V gene: TRBV27; D gene: .; clone size: .; J gene: TRBJ2-2; CDR3 DNA: TGTGCCAGCAGGAGGGGGGCGACCCCATATATGAACACCGGGGAGCTGTTTTTT; CDR3 protein: CASRRGATPYMNTGELFF
V gene: TRBV10-3; D gene: .; clone size: .; J gene: TRBJ1-4; CDR3 DNA: TGTGCCATCAGTGACGCGCTCGCAACTAATGAAAAACTGTTTTTT; CDR3 protein: CAISDALATNEKLFF
V gene: TRBV5-1; D gene: TRBD1; clone size: few; J gene: TRBJ1-2; CDR3 DNA: TGCGCCAGCAGCTTGGGGGGAGAACAGGGGGCTGGCTACACCTTC; CDR3 protein: CASSLGGEQGAGYTF
V gene: TRBV28; D gene: .; clone size: many; J gene: TRBJ2-7; CDR3 DNA: TGTGCCAGCGGATCCAACTCATACGAGCAGTACTTC; CDR3 protein: CASGSNSYEQYF
V gene: TRBV12-3/TRBV12-4; D gene: .; clone size: many; J gene: TRBJ1-1; CDR3 DNA: .; CDR3 protein: CASSFGQGASLF
V gene: TRBV2; D gene: .; clone size: many; J gene: TRBJ2-2; CDR3 DNA: TGTGCCTCAGCAGTTTCAGTGAGTTCCGGGGAGCTGTTTTTT; CDR3 protein: CASAVSVSSGELFF
V gene: TRBV20-1; D gene: TRBD1; clone size: few; J gene: TRBJ1-5; CDR3 DNA: TGCAGTGCTAGAGACAGGGGGCTTGGGCGTCAGCCCCAGCATTTT; CDR3 protein: CSARDRGLGRQPQHF
V gene: TRBV2; D gene: .; clone size: many; J gene: TRBJ1-2; CDR3 DNA: TGTGCCAGCAGTGTCCGAGACAGGAACTATGGCTACACCTTC; CDR3 protein: CASSVRDRNYGYTF
V gene: TRBV20-1; D gene: .; clone size: many; J gene: TRBJ2-5; CDR3 DNA: TGCAGTGCTAGAGAAGCGGACAGTTCGGAGACCCAGTACTTC; CDR3 protein: CSAREADSSETQYF
V gene: TRBV20-1; D gene: .; clone size: once; J gene: TRBJ2-1; CDR3 DNA: TGCAGTGCTAGACCTTGGACAGCGGCCAATGAGCAGTTCTTC; CDR3 protein: CSARPWTAANEQFF
V gene: TRBV12-3/TRBV12-4; D gene: TRBD2; clone size: many; J gene: TRBJ2-5; CDR3 DNA: TGTGCCAGCAGTCCTCGGACTAGCGGGAGCGGACAGACCCAGTACTTC; CDR3 protein: CASSPRTSGSGQTQYF
V gene: TRBV15; D gene: TRBD1; clone size: many; J gene: TRBJ2-5; CDR3 DNA: TGTGCCACCAGCAGAGAACCGGGACAGCAAGAGACCCAGTACTTC; CDR3 protein: CATSREPGQQETQYF
V gene: TRBV28; D gene: .; clone size: few; J gene: TRBJ2-1; CDR3 DNA: TGTGCCAGCAGCTACTTGGATAGCTCCTACAATGAGCAGTTCTTC; CDR3 protein: CASSYLDSSYNEQFF
V gene: TRBV11-2; D gene: .; clone size: .; J gene: TRBJ1-4; CDR3 DNA: TGTGCCAGCACCCACATGCTGCATAATGAAAAACTGTTTTTT; CDR3 protein: CASTHMLHNEKLFF
V gene: TRBV3-1; D gene: TRBD2; clone size: .; J gene: TRBJ2-7; CDR3 DNA: TGTGCCAGCAGCCTACTAGCGGGTCTGCCCTACGAGCAGTACTTC; CDR3 protein: CASSLLAGLPYEQYF
V gene: TRBV20-1; D gene: .; clone size: .; J gene: TRBJ2-7; CDR3 DNA: TGCAGTGCTAGTCAAGGGTCCTACGAGCAGTACTTC; CDR3 protein: CSASQGSYEQYF
V gene: TRBV7-2; D gene: .; clone size: .; J gene: TRBJ2-1; CDR3 DNA: TGTGCCAGCAGCTTAGCCGGGGGCCGTGAGCAGTTCTTC; CDR3 protein: CASSLAGGREQFF
V gene: TRBV29-1; D gene: .; clone size: many; J gene: TRBJ2-5; CDR3 DNA: TGCAGCGTTGATCCTTTAAGCGGGCGAGGGGAAGAGACCCAGTACTTC; CDR3 protein: CSVDPLSGRGEETQYF
V gene: TRBV7-2; D gene: .; clone size: many; J gene: TRBJ2-5; CDR3 DNA: TGTGCCAGCAGCTTACGATGGGGGGAGACCCAGTACTTC; CDR3 protein: CASSLRWGETQYF
V gene: TRBV20-1; D gene: TRBD1; clone size: once; J gene: TRBJ1-3; CDR3 DNA: TGCAGTGCCCAGTTACAGGGGGCGGACACCATATATTTT; CDR3 protein: CSAQLQGADTIYF
V gene: TRBV11-1; D gene: TRBD2; clone size: many; J gene: TRBJ2-7; CDR3 DNA: TGTGCCAGCAGCTTGCTAGCGGGGGTTTCCTACGAGCAGTACTTC; CDR3 protein: CASSLLAGVSYEQYF
V gene: TRBV5-1; D gene: .; clone size: many; J gene: TRBJ2-7; CDR3 DNA: TGTGCCAGCAGTCCGGGGGATAGCTCCTACGAGCAGTACTTC; CDR3 protein: CASSPGDSSYEQYF
V gene: TRBV20-1; D gene: .; clone size: few; J gene: TRBJ2-7; CDR3 DNA: TGCAGTGCTAGAGATAGGAGATCAAACTACGAGCAGTACTTC; CDR3 protein: CSARDRRSNYEQYF
V gene: TRBV11-3; D gene: .; clone size: few; J gene: TRBJ2-2; CDR3 DNA: TGTGCCAGCAGCTTTTCGGTTAACACCGGGGAGCTGTTTTTT; CDR3 protein: CASSFSVNTGELFF
V gene: TRBV5-6; D gene: TRBD1; clone size: .; J gene: TRBJ2-7; CDR3 DNA: TGTGCCAGCAGCAGTACCGGGACAGGGGAATTTTCCGAGCAGTACTTC; CDR3 protein: CASSSTGTGEFSEQYF
V gene: TRBV2; D gene: .; clone size: many; J gene: TRBJ2-2; CDR3 DNA: TGTGCCAGTTCCGAGATGTGGGATAACACCGGGGAGCTGTTTTTT; CDR3 protein: CASSEMWDNTGELFF